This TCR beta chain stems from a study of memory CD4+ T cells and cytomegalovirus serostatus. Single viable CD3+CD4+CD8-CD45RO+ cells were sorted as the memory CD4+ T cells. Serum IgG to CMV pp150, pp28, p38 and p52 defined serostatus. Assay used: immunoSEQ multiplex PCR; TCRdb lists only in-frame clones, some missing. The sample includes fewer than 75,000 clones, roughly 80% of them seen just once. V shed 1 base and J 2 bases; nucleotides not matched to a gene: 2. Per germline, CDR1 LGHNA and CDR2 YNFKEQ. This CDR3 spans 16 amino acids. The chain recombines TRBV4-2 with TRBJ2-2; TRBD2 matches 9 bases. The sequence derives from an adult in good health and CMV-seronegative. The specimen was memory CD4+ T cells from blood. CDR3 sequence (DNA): TGTGCCAGCAGCCAAGTACTAGCGGGCAACACCGGGGAGCTGTTTTTT. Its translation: CASSQVLAGNTGELFF.